These 31 T cell receptor beta chains came from one sample sequenced in a study of human T cells and chemical hapten exposure. Each CDR3 protein is one row after TCRdb ran MiXCR on the RACE reads. The sample contains about 96,000 distinct CDR3 sequences, approximately 9.3% of which appear only once. Described time point: patch test 2, 6 weeks after DPC sensitization. Treatment indicated: therapeutic diphenylcyclopropenone sensitization with weekly scalp DPC. The sequenced sample was whole blood, obtained in connection with sensitization to the hapten diphenylcyclopropenone (DPC). These TCRs come from a woman between 40 and 50 years old with alopecia areata. Some clones in this sample may be carry-over from other donors' samples.

The table lists this clonotype with many counts. CDR3 bases: TGTGCCACGTTGGTAGGTGGCACAGATACGCAGTATTTT. Its protein is CATLVGGTDTQYF. V is TRBV6-5 and J is TRBJ2-3; D ambiguous. The CDR3 is 13 amino acids. Trimming cost V 10 bases and J 1 base, with 12 bases left between them. Looked up from germline, CDR1 is MNHEY and CDR2 is SVGAGI.

This clonotype was observed at least ten times. V and J are TRBV20-1 and TRBJ1-5; 7 bases align to TRBD1. After removal of 1 base from V and 3 bases from J, the junction contained 15 bases not matched to a gene. This CDR3 contains 18 residues. Looked up from germline, CDR1 is DFQATT and CDR2 is SNEGSKA (reference sequence). The CDR3 nucleotides read TGCAGTGCTAGAGGACAGGGCGGGTGGTCCCTCCACAATCAGCCCCAGCATTTT. Translating gives CSARGQGGWSLHNQPQHF.

This clonotype was picked up a small number of times. The V call is TRBV6-5, the J call TRBJ1-2; TRBD1 matches 10 bases. V gave up 6 bases and J gave up 8 bases; unmatched junction bases: 9. Germline V gene data show CDR1 as MNHEY and CDR2 as SVGAGI. This CDR3 contains 14 residues. CDR3 bases: TGTGCCAGCAGCCCTCGACAGGGGGCAGAGGGCTACACCTTC. It is translated as CASSPRQGAEGYTF.

This clonotype was counted between two and nine times. The chain carries TRBV6-5 and TRBJ1-2; 7 bases match TRBD1. The germline V gene encodes CDR1 MNHEY and CDR2 SVGAGI. This CDR3 is built from 17 residues. Germline trimming cut 3 bases from V and 4 bases from J; bases unmatched to any gene: 14. CDR3 coding DNA: TGTGCCAGCAGTTATGGCCCTACCTTAGGGGGCCCCTATGGCTACACCTTC. Protein: CASSYGPTLGGPYGYTF.

Remarks on this clonotype: A read error may produce the germline difference seen at one junction end. V gene TRBV7-2 combines with J gene TRBJ2-1, with D maybe TRBD2 (5 bases). Germline V gives CDR1 SGHTA, CDR2 FQGNSA. The CDR3 sequence is 19 residues long. CDR3 region: CASSLAKASADERYNEQFF. Written as DNA, the CDR3 is TGTGCCAGCAGCTTAGCGAAGGCCTCAGCGGACGAACGGTACAATGAGCAGTTTTTC.

At least ten counts were recorded for this clonotype. The rearrangement links TRBV28 to TRBJ1-2; 7 nucleotides match TRBD1. The CDR3 sequence is 16 residues long. The J segment lost 8 bases and the V segment lost 6 bases, leaving 18 bases of the junction unmatched. Germline CDR1 reads MDHEN; CDR2 reads SYDVKM. The CDR3 here is CASSTPAEGQSRGYTF. DNA for the CDR3: TGTGCCAGCAGCACTCCCGCTGAGGGACAGTCGAGAGGCTACACCTTC.

At least ten counts were recorded for this clonotype. V gene TRBV4-1 combines with J gene TRBJ2-5; D remains ambiguous. There are 16 residues in the CDR3. CDR1 is MGHRA, CDR2 YSYEKL, per germline. Trimming took off 0 bases at V and 7 bases at J, with 18 bases between the two ends. CDR3 amino acids: CASSQDGSVGSRTQYF. Here the CDR3 DNA reads TGCGCCAGCAGCCAAGACGGGTCCGTTGGATCACGGACCCAGTACTTC.

The count of this clonotype is one. The gene calls are TRBV4-1 and TRBJ2-3, with 13 positions matching TRBD2. The CDR3 is 15 residues long. Germline-derived CDR1 and CDR2 are MGHRA and YSYEKL. Trimming took 5 bases from V and 6 from J; bases not matched to a gene: 5. This chain's CDR3 is CASSKLAGGIDTQYF. DNA for the CDR3: TGCGCCAGCAGCAAACTAGCGGGAGGGATCGATACGCAGTATTTT.

The sample holds many counts of this clonotype. The chain uses TRBV29-1 and TRBJ2-7, with a weak D call TRBD1 (6 bases). This CDR3 contains 11 residues. Trimming removed 5 bases at V and 7 bases at J, with 12 bases between. Germline V gene sequence: CDR1 SQVTM, CDR2 ANQGSEA. The CDR3 DNA sequence: TGCAGCGTTCAGGGGCCGCGGGAGCAGTACTTC. Amino acid sequence: CSVQGPREQYF.

In this sample, this clonotype turned up a few times. V usage is TRBV18 and J usage is TRBJ2-2; TRBD2 is a possible D gene (6 bases). Germline V lookup: CDR1 KGHSH, CDR2 LQKENI. V was shortened by 3 bases and J by 3 bases, with 20 bases between the two germline ends. CDR3 length: 18 residues. The CDR3 sequence is CASSPPILVAADTGELFF. CDR3 in DNA: TGTGCCAGCTCACCCCCCATTCTGGTAGCGGCCGACACCGGGGAGCTGTTTTTT.

This clonotype was found many times. J is TRBJ2-7 and V is TRBV21-1; TRBD2 reflects the table's D call only, with no check against the DNA. TRBV21-1 is a pseudogene locus. The CDR3 is 14 amino acids. In DNA, the CDR3 is TGTGCCAGCAGCCCGACTAGCGGGAACTACGAGCAGTACTTC. Translation: CASSPTSGNYEQYF.

As for this clonotype: This may come from a read error, since a much larger clone is one base off. The V and J genes are TRBV18 and TRBJ1-2, with D unresolved. Germline values: CDR1 KGHSH, CDR2 LQKENI. CDR3 length: 14 amino acids. For the CDR3, the DNA is TGTGTCAGCTCACCACCGAGTCATCGATATGGCTACACCTTC. This sequence encodes CVSSPPSHRYGYTF.

The table lists this clonotype with a few counts. The chain is built from TRBV30 and TRBJ2-3; weak D call: TRBD2 (6 bases). The CDR3 loop spans 15 amino acids. V gave up 4 bases and J gave up 1 base, with 15 bases separating them. Germline CDR1 is GTSNPN and CDR2 is SVGIG (reference sequence). As DNA, the CDR3 is TGTGCCTGGATGAACGGGGGAAAAGGCACAGATACGCAGTATTTT. Translated, it gives CAWMNGGKGTDTQYF.

This clonotype appeared many times. The V and J genes are TRBV5-4 and TRBJ2-2; 7 bases fit TRBD2. The V segment lost 2 bases and the J segment 2 bases; nucleotides outside the gene matches: 6. The CDR3 covers 16 residues. The germline gives CDR1 SGHNT, CDR2 YYREEE (reference sequence). CDR3 sequence reads: CASSLDPSGNTGELFF. CDR3 bases: TGTGCCAGCAGCTTAGATCCTAGCGGAAACACCGGGGAGCTGTTTTTT.

J is TRBJ1-5 and V is TRBV19; no definite D call. Germline V gives CDR1 LNHDA, CDR2 SQIVND (reference sequence). Trimming stripped 0 bases from V and 6 bases from J, with 6 bases between. The CDR3 extends over 13 amino acids. This CDR3 reads CASSIEGSQPQHF. The DNA of the CDR3 is TGTGCCAGTAGTATAGAGGGCAGTCAGCCCCAGCATTTT.

This clonotype was recorded many times. V and J are TRBV4-1 and TRBJ2-4, with D uncertain. V lost 1 base to trimming and J lost 2 bases, with 12 bases between them. The germline CDR1 and CDR2 sequences are MGHRA and YSYEKL. The CDR3 extends over 16 amino acids. CDR3: CASSQGERSTKNIQYF. CDR3 nucleotide sequence: TGCGCCAGCAGCCAAGGTGAACGTTCAACCAAAAACATTCAGTACTTC.

This clonotype has only one observation. The chain is built from TRBV12-3 or TRBV12-4 and TRBJ2-7; tentatively, D is TRBD1 (6 bases). This CDR3 is built from 13 residues. V was shortened by 5 bases and J by 6 bases, with 14 bases between the two germline ends. CDR3 sequence: CASSLDRLSEQYF. The CDR3 DNA reads as TGTGCCAGCAGTCTCGACAGGTTGAGCGAGCAGTACTTC.

This clonotype was detected only a few times. This chain uses TRBV30 with TRBJ1-5, with unresolved D. Germline CDR1 reads GTSNPN; CDR2 reads SVGIG (reference sequence). The CDR3 consists of 13 residues. Trimming cost V 0 bases and J 4 bases, with 7 bases left between them. Written as DNA, the CDR3 is TGTGCCTGGAGTGTAAGTTGGAATCAGCCCCAGCATTTT. It translates to CAWSVSWNQPQHF.

This clonotype was counted at least ten times. The chain joins TRBV2 to TRBJ2-5; 13 nucleotides match TRBD2. CDR3 length: 15 amino acids. The V segment lost 6 bases and the J segment 5 bases; nucleotides outside the gene matches: 6. The V gene's germline CDR1 is SNHLY and CDR2 FYNNEI. CDR3 coding DNA: TGTGCCAGCAGGAGAGGGACTAGCGGGATTGAGACCCAGTACTTC. Translating gives CASRRGTSGIETQYF. The full variable domain, in which reference TRBV2 and TRBJ2-5 provide the parts outside the CDR3, is EPEVTQTPSHQVTQMGQEVILRCVPISNHLYFYWYRQILGQKVEFLVSFYNNEISEKSEIFDDQFSVERPDGSNFTLKIRSTKLEDSAMYFCASRRGTSGIETQYFGPGTRLLVL.

This clonotype was detected ten times or more. The chain is built from TRBV11-2 and TRBJ2-3; the match to TRBD1 covers 8 bases. CDR3 length: 14 amino acids. J lost 1 base, V lost 4 bases, and 1 base had no gene match. Germline lookup yields CDR1 SGHAT and CDR2 FQNNGV. Here the CDR3 DNA reads TGTGCCAGCAGCTCGGGACAGGGCACAGATACGCAGTATTTT. Protein: CASSSGQGTDTQYF.

The V and J genes are TRBV7-2 and TRBJ2-1, with a tentative D call TRBD2 (5 bases). Germline loops: CDR1 SGHTA, CDR2 FQGNSA. V lost 4 bases, J lost 3 bases, and 7 bases lay in between. The length of the CDR3 is 13 residues. The CDR3 region is CASSSDYYNEQFF. CDR3 sequence (DNA): TGTGCCAGCAGCTCCGACTACTACAATGAGCAGTTCTTC.

This clonotype was counted ten times or more. This sequence joins TRBV28 and TRBJ2-7, with D hard to call. CDR1 and CDR2 from the germline V gene are MDHEN and SYDVKM. Trimming left V 5 bases short and J 0 bases short, with 11 bases between. The CDR3 is 14 amino acids. This CDR3 reads CASSPPWSSYEQYF. DNA of the CDR3: TGTGCCAGCAGTCCTCCGTGGAGCTCCTACGAGCAGTACTTC.

This clonotype was observed many times. The chain joins TRBV12-3 or TRBV12-4 to TRBJ1-1; D is uncertain. V was trimmed by 3 bases and J by 1 base, leaving 15 bases between them. CDR3 length: 16 amino acids. CDR3 sequence: CASSLLWRMGNTEAFF. The CDR3 region has the DNA TGTGCCAGCAGTTTGTTATGGCGAATGGGGAACACTGAAGCTTTCTTT.

V usage is TRBV7-2 and J usage is TRBJ2-3, with 8 bases lining up with TRBD2. Germline assignment: CDR1 SGHTA and CDR2 FQGNSA. This CDR3 contains 16 residues. With 1 base clipped from V and 6 bases from J, the junction kept 9 bases outside the gene matches. The CDR3 loop is CASSLGGGRASDTQYF. In DNA form, the CDR3 reads TGTGCCAGCAGCTTAGGCGGGGGGAGGGCCTCGGATACGCAGTATTTT.

CDR3 protein: CASQGAGTDTQYF. The DNA of the CDR3 is TGTGCCTCACAGGGGGCTGGCACAGATACGCAGTATTTT. The V and J genes are TRBV24-1 and TRBJ2-3; 9 nucleotides align to TRBD1. Germline CDR1 and CDR2: KGHDR and SFDVKD. V was clipped by 12 bases and J by 1 base; unmatched bases: 4. This CDR3 spans 13 amino acids.

The chain is built from TRBV11-3 and TRBJ2-5; possible D gene TRBD2, 6 bases. Germline V CDR1 and CDR2: SGHNT, YENEEA. The CDR3 sequence is 12 residues long. Trimming shortened V by 5 bases and J by 10 bases, and 14 bases separated the two germline ends. As DNA, the CDR3 is TGTGCCAGCAGCCCCCCGTCGGGGGACCAGTACTTC. This sequence encodes CASSPPSGDQYF.

V usage is TRBV4-2 and J usage is TRBJ2-1, with D tentatively TRBD2 (5 bases). V was trimmed by 0 bases and J by 12 bases, leaving 12 bases between them. Per germline, CDR1 LGHNA and CDR2 YNFKEQ. The CDR3 is 13 amino acids. The CDR3 DNA reads as TGTGCCAGCAGCCAAGATCACGGGGATGGGCAGTTCTTC. Amino acids: CASSQDHGDGQFF.

This clonotype was detected only a few times. The CDR3 bases are TGTGCCAGCTCACCTCAAAGACAGGGAACCCAGCATTTT. It yields the protein CASSPQRQGTQHF. J is TRBJ1-5 and V is TRBV18, with TRBD1 matching over 7 bases. The CDR3 runs to 13 residues. After removal of 3 bases from V and 11 bases from J, the junction contained 7 bases not matched to a gene. Looked up from germline, CDR1 is KGHSH and CDR2 is LQKENI. Together with reference TRBV18 and TRBJ1-5, the CDR3 gives the full variable domain: NAGVMQNPRHLVRRRGQEARLRCSPMKGHSHVYWYRQLPEEGLKFMVYLQKENIIDESGMPKERFSAEFPKEGPSILRIQQVVRGDSAAYFCASSPQRQGTQHFGDGTRLSIL.

V and J are TRBV5-4 and TRBJ1-1; D call uncertain. This CDR3 is built from 12 residues. Germline V gene lookup returns CDR1 SGHNT and CDR2 YYREEE (reference sequence). V was shortened by 1 base and J by 1 base, with 2 bases between the two germline ends. The CDR3: CASSLTNTEAFF. Written as DNA, the CDR3 is TGTGCCAGCAGCTTGACGAACACTGAAGCTTTCTTT.

In its sample, this clonotype was seen many times. As DNA, the CDR3 is TGTGCCAGCAGTTACGTGTCCGGCACAGATACGCAGTATTTT. Protein: CASSYVSGTDTQYF. This chain links TRBV6-2 or TRBV6-3 with TRBJ2-3; unclear D gene. Per germline, CDR1 MNHEY and CDR2 SVGEGT. Deletions cut 2 bases from V and 1 base from J, with 7 bases between. CDR3 length: 14 amino acids.

V and J are TRBV6-5 and TRBJ2-7, with TRBD1 matching over 11 bases. Germline V lookup: CDR1 MNHEY, CDR2 SVGAGI. V shed 0 bases, J shed 6 bases, and the junction held 4 bases outside the gene matches. This CDR3 contains 15 residues. In DNA, the CDR3 is TGTGCCAGCAGTTACTCTCGGACAGGGGGCTCCGAGCAGTACTTC. Residues: CASSYSRTGGSEQYF.